A selection of T cell receptor beta chains follows, all from one sample in a study of long-term antiretroviral therapy in people with HIV. TCRdb keeps only in-frame clones here, not all; method: immunoSEQ multiplex PCR. Of tens of thousands of clones in the sample, approximately 86% were seen once. The sample here was unsorted PBMCs, taken 0.1 years before starting antiretroviral therapy. All receptors come from a woman aged 45-60 years with HIV. Both conserved end residues are part of each CDR3. D genes are given only for firm matches. Clone size is stated in some rows and not others, as once, few, many or a class when expanded.

J: TRBJ2-3
size: once
D: TRBD2
V: TRBV7-6
DNA: TGTGCCAGCAGCTCCGGACTAGCGGGGAGGGGGACAGATACGCAGTATTTT
CDR3: CASSSGLAGRGTDTQYF

J: TRBJ1-4
size: -
D: TRBD1
V: TRBV9
DNA: TGTGCCAGCAGCGTAGAGGGGGGACAGGGGAACGAGGAAAAACTGTTTTTT
CDR3: CASSVEGGQGNEEKLFF

J: TRBJ1-5
size: -
D: TRBD1
V: TRBV11-2
DNA: TGTGCCAGCAGCTGGGGGACAGGGGAAGGTCAGCCCCAGCATTTT
CDR3: CASSWGTGEGQPQHF

J: TRBJ1-5
size: once
D: TRBD1
V: TRBV5-8
DNA: TGTGCCAGCAGCTTGGGGGGACAGGGCCATCAGCCCCAGCATTTT
CDR3: CASSLGGQGHQPQHF

J: TRBJ2-7
size: -
D: -
V: TRBV6-5
DNA: TGTGCCAGCAGCCTCGGGCGGTCCTACGAGCAGTACTTC
CDR3: CASSLGRSYEQYF

J: TRBJ1-5
size: -
D: TRBD1
V: TRBV19
DNA: TGTGCCAGTAGCACGACAGGGGACAATCAGCCCCAGCATTTT
CDR3: CASSTTGDNQPQHF

J: TRBJ1-3
size: -
D: -
V: TRBV2
DNA: TGTGCCAGCGACGGTGACCGAAACACCATATATTTT
CDR3: CASDGDRNTIYF

J: TRBJ1-1
size: once
D: -
V: TRBV5-6
DNA: TGTGCCAGCAGCTTGGTGGTGGGGGCCACTGAAGCTTTCTTT
CDR3: CASSLVVGATEAFF

J: TRBJ2-3
size: -
D: TRBD1
V: TRBV9
DNA: TGTGCCAGCAGCGTTAATCCGGGACAGCAAAATACGCAGTATTTT
CDR3: CASSVNPGQQNTQYF

J: TRBJ1-6
size: -
D: -
V: TRBV5-1
DNA: TGCGCCAGCAGCTTAAGCGGACAGTCCAATTCACCCCTCCACTTT
CDR3: CASSLSGQSNSPLHF

J: TRBJ2-3
size: -
D: -
V: TRBV11-2
DNA: TGTGCCAGCAGCCCCACGGGGCAAATCGGCACAGATACGCAGTATTTT
CDR3: CASSPTGQIGTDTQYF

J: TRBJ2-6
size: -
D: -
V: TRBV29-1
DNA: TGCAGCGTTGGGGAATCTGGGGCCAACGTCCTGACTTTC
CDR3: CSVGESGANVLTF

J: TRBJ2-7
size: -
D: -
V: TRBV5-4
DNA: TGTGCCAGCAGCTTGGTTGGGGGGTACGAGCAGTACTTC
CDR3: CASSLVGGYEQYF

J: TRBJ2-7
size: -
D: TRBD2
V: TRBV9
DNA: TGTGCCAGCAGCGTAGGGGGCGGGGGAACGTCCGGGGAGCAGTACTTC
CDR3: CASSVGGGGTSGEQYF

J: TRBJ1-1
size: -
D: -
V: TRBV30
DNA: TGTGCCTGGAGTGTCTCCCTGGACGCTGAAGCTTTCTTT
CDR3: CAWSVSLDAEAFF

J: TRBJ2-5
size: -
D: -
V: TRBV5-1
DNA: TGCGCCAGCAGCCCTGTAGTTGCGGTAAAAGAGACCCAGTACTTC
CDR3: CASSPVVAVKETQYF

J: TRBJ2-3
size: -
D: TRBD1
V: TRBV9
DNA: TGTGCCAGCAGCCCCTGGGGACAGGGCGCGAGGGATACGCAGTATTTT
CDR3: CASSPWGQGARDTQYF

J: TRBJ1-1
size: -
D: TRBD1
V: TRBV9
DNA: TGTGCCAGCAGCGTAGGAGGACAGGGTTACACTGAAGCTTTCTTT
CDR3: CASSVGGQGYTEAFF

J: TRBJ2-7
size: -
D: -
V: TRBV6-1
DNA: TGTGCCAGCAGTGAGGTAATACCAAGGGGCAGCGTTAGCCGGTACGAGCAGTACTTC
CDR3: CASSEVIPRGSVSRYEQYF

J: TRBJ2-3
size: -
D: TRBD1
V: TRBV7-2
DNA: TGTGCCAGCAGCTCGGTGGGGACAGGGGTTGGAGATACGCAGTATTTT
CDR3: CASSSVGTGVGDTQYF

J: TRBJ1-2
size: -
D: -
V: TRBV19
DNA: TGTGCCAGTAGTATGGTCTATGGCTACACCTTC
CDR3: CASSMVYGYTF

J: TRBJ1-1
size: -
D: -
V: TRBV10-2
DNA: TGCGCCAGCAGCGCGAACACTGAAGCTTTCTTT
CDR3: CASSANTEAFF

J: TRBJ1-1
size: once
D: -
V: TRBV10-3
DNA: TGTGCCATCAGTGAAAGAACGGTGGGCACTGAAGCTTTCTTT
CDR3: CAISERTVGTEAFF

J: TRBJ2-3
size: -
D: TRBD2
V: TRBV11-2
DNA: TGTGCCAGCGGAGATAGCGGGGGGGCAGATACGCAGTATTTT
CDR3: CASGDSGGADTQYF

J: TRBJ2-7
size: -
D: -
V: TRBV4-1
DNA: TGCGCCAGCAGCCAAGATAGGGACCTCAGACTGGGCGAGCAGTACTTC
CDR3: CASSQDRDLRLGEQYF

J: TRBJ1-6
size: -
D: -
V: TRBV10-3
DNA: TGTGCCATCAGTGGGGGGGAGGTGGGATCACCCCTCCACTTT
CDR3: CAISGGEVGSPLHF

J: TRBJ2-7
size: -
D: -
V: TRBV11-3
DNA: TGTGCCAGCAGCTTAGACAGCAACTCCTACGAGCAGTACTTC
CDR3: CASSLDSNSYEQYF

J: TRBJ1-4
size: -
D: -
V: TRBV4-2
DNA: TGTGCCAGCAGCCCACAGGGTAATGAAAAACTGTTTTTT
CDR3: CASSPQGNEKLFF

J: TRBJ1-4
size: once
D: -
V: TRBV11-2
DNA: TGTGCCAGCAGCTTCGACACAATTAATGAAAAACTGTTTTTT
CDR3: CASSFDTINEKLFF

J: TRBJ1-4
size: -
D: TRBD1
V: TRBV6-5
DNA: TGTGCCAGCAGTTTCGACAGGGGTAATGAAAAACTGTTTTTT
CDR3: CASSFDRGNEKLFF

J: TRBJ2-7
size: -
D: -
V: TRBV27
DNA: TGTGCCAGCAGTTTAGTAGGGGCAAACTACGAGCAGTACTTC
CDR3: CASSLVGANYEQYF

J: TRBJ1-1
size: -
D: -
V: TRBV5-4
DNA: TGTGCCAGCAGCTTGGATTGGAACACTGAAGCTTTCTTT
CDR3: CASSLDWNTEAFF

J: TRBJ2-3
size: -
D: -
V: TRBV11-3
DNA: TGTGCCAGCAGCTTAGGGACAGCCACCACAGATACGCAGTATTTT
CDR3: CASSLGTATTDTQYF

J: TRBJ2-7
size: -
D: TRBD1
V: TRBV19
DNA: TGTGCCAGTAGTATCCGGACAGGGCTAGGGTACGAGCAGTACTTC
CDR3: CASSIRTGLGYEQYF

J: TRBJ1-2
size: -
D: -
V: TRBV2
DNA: TGTGCCAGCAGTGAAGCCACAGGGTGGGGTGGCTACACCTTC
CDR3: CASSEATGWGGYTF

J: TRBJ2-2
size: few
D: TRBD2
V: TRBV7-3
DNA: TGTGCCAGCAGCTTAACGACTAGCCGTGGCACCGGGGAGCTGTTTTTT
CDR3: CASSLTTSRGTGELFF

J: TRBJ2-7
size: -
D: -
V: TRBV19
DNA: TGTGCCAGTAGTATACAGGGCCGGAAAGAGCAGTACTTC
CDR3: CASSIQGRKEQYF

J: TRBJ1-5
size: -
D: -
V: TRBV6-1
DNA: TGTGCCAGCAGTTGGCAGGATAGCAATCAGCCCCAGCATTTT
CDR3: CASSWQDSNQPQHF

J: TRBJ1-5
size: few
D: -
V: TRBV11-2
DNA: TGTGCCAGCAGCCGACCAGATGGGCCCCAGCATTTT
CDR3: CASSRPDGPQHF

J: TRBJ1-2
size: -
D: -
V: TRBV30
DNA: TGTGCCTGGAGTCGGGACGAACTGGGCGATGGCTACACCTTC
CDR3: CAWSRDELGDGYTF